This T cell receptor (beta chain) was recorded in a study of cytomegalovirus exposure and HLA in healthy donors. Points from the study as a whole: Productive status was seen about 87% or about 30% of the time for most TCR beta V segments in an earlier analysis. A later analysis reportedly found fewer N-insertions in an Asian-associated ancestry cluster than the roughly 670-donor mean.

Germline CDR1 reads SGDLS; CDR2 reads YYNGEE. With 2 bases clipped from V and 8 bases from J, the junction kept 10 bases outside the gene matches. The CDR3 is made up of 15 amino acids. The table lists this clone with a count of one. Its antigen remains unknown. PCR used 60 Vbeta primers and 13 Jbeta primers. TCRdb's copy holds only in-frame clones and misses some; the assay was immunoSEQ multiplex PCR. In the table there are around 150,000 clones, about 80% of which are singletons. This sequence was found in a woman in her fifties or sixties in good health and CMV-seronegative. Sequenced material: PBMCs. The chain is built from TRBV9 and TRBJ1-3; 7 bases are shared with TRBD1. DNA of the CDR3: TGTGCCAGCAGCGTTGATTACGGACAGGCGGACACCATATATTTT. It yields the protein CASSVDYGQADTIYF.